These 22 T cell receptor beta chains were all obtained from the same sample, sequenced in a study of blood T cells in healthy people across ages. Next came a second PCR, run for about 7 to 12 cycles, which used a sample-barcoded 5' primer along with a J-beta primer mix. Using its own MiXCR run on the 5' RACE reads, TCRdb lists one record per CDR3 protein. The data hold 650,000 to 1,000,000 distinct CDR3 sequences, with about 34% observed a single time. Sample: blood. The receptors stem from a man between 18 and 35 years old in good health.

The V gene is TRBV4-2, the J gene TRBJ1-6, with a possible D match to TRBD1 (6 bases). The germline gives CDR1 LGHNA, CDR2 YNFKEQ. The CDR3 has 17 residues. Trimming cost V 0 bases and J 4 bases, with 13 bases left between them. The CDR3 sequence is CASSQESRGKYNSPLHF. DNA of the CDR3: TGTGCCAGCAGCCAAGAGAGCAGGGGAAAATATAATTCACCCCTCCACTTT.

This clonotype has only a few counts. V gene TRBV4-1 combines with J gene TRBJ2-7, with D uncertain. The CDR3 has 14 amino acids. The germline V gene encodes CDR1 MGHRA and CDR2 YSYEKL. With 0 bases removed from V and 2 bases from J, the gap between germline ends came to 8 bases. The CDR3 nucleotides read TGCGCCAGCAGCCAAGATGAGGCGGCCTACGAGCAGTACTTC. Protein: CASSQDEAAYEQYF.

The chain uses TRBV2 and TRBJ2-7, with 8 bases lining up with TRBD1. The CDR3 runs 16 residues. Germline CDR1 and CDR2: SNHLY and FYNNEI. Trimming removed 6 bases from V and 0 bases from J; junction bases left unmatched: 10. The CDR3 is CASRSQGQASSYEQYF. As DNA, the CDR3 is TGTGCCAGCAGATCCCAGGGACAGGCTTCCTCCTACGAGCAGTACTTC.

Points on this clonotype: One base away lies a much larger clone, so this may be a sequencing read error. The chain has TRBV7-2 and TRBJ1-1, with 7 bases identical to TRBD1. The V segment lost 11 bases and the J segment 4 bases; nucleotides outside the gene matches: 10. From germline, CDR1 is SGHTA and CDR2 FQGNSA. The CDR3 is 13 amino acids. The CDR3 DNA reads as TGTGCCTGCCTCCTAGGGGGCAGCACTGAAGCTTTCTTT. Protein product: CACLLGGSTEAFF.

This clonotype came up a few times. The rearrangement uses TRBV20-1 and TRBJ2-3; 8 bases agree with TRBD2. The CDR3 has 15 residues. CDR1 is DFQATT and CDR2 is SNEGSKA in the germline V gene (reference sequence). V shed 3 bases, J shed 3 bases, and the junction held 8 bases outside the gene matches. CDR3 loop: CSARETSGATDTQYF. DNA of the CDR3: TGCAGTGCTAGGGAAACTAGCGGTGCGACAGATACGCAGTATTTT.

This clonotype was found a few times. J is TRBJ2-1 and V is TRBV12-3 or TRBV12-4, with 14 bases aligning to TRBD2. V lost 5 bases and J lost 10; bases outside the gene matches: 13. This CDR3 has 17 residues. The CDR3 sequence: CASSPRTSGGITREQFF. The CDR3 DNA reads TGTGCCAGCAGTCCCCGGACTAGCGGGGGGATAACTCGAGAGCAGTTCTTC.

The chain is built from TRBV9 and TRBJ2-5; D uncertain. CDR3 size: 15 residues. The V and J ends lost 0 bases and 11 bases respectively, with 20 bases between them. CDR1 and CDR2 from the germline V gene are SGDLS and YYNGEE. CDR3 nucleotides: TGTGCCAGCAGCGTAGTTGGAGCCAAATACAATGAGCAGTACTTC. Amino acid sequence: CASSVVGAKYNEQYF.

This clonotype was detected only a few times. The rearrangement joins TRBV7-2 to TRBJ2-1; D is uncertain. V lost 5 bases to trimming and J lost 0 bases, with 17 bases between them. The length of the CDR3 is 17 residues. Germline CDR1 and CDR2: SGHTA and FQGNSA. CDR3 loop: CASSASGISPSYNEQFF. DNA of the CDR3: TGTGCCAGCAGCGCTTCCGGCATTAGCCCCTCCTACAATGAGCAGTTCTTC.

V and J are TRBV11-2 and TRBJ2-3; the D is unclear. From germline, CDR1 is SGHAT and CDR2 FQNNGV. Trimming took 4 bases from V and 2 from J, leaving 10 bases between them. The CDR3 is made up of 14 amino acids. The chain's CDR3 is CASSSRLDTDTQYF. CDR3 in DNA: TGTGCCAGCAGCTCGCGACTCGACACAGATACGCAGTATTTT.

The chain carries TRBV6-6 and TRBJ2-5, with 9 bases fitting TRBD1. Losses at the gene ends were 2 bases for V and 11 bases for J; bases not matched to a gene: 9. Per the germline V gene, CDR1 is MNHNY and CDR2 is SVGAGI (reference sequence). The CDR3 length is 14 residues. The CDR3 spells CASSYGDRVYGQYF. The CDR3 bases are TGTGCCAGCAGTTACGGGGACAGGGTCTACGGGCAGTACTTC.

J is TRBJ1-1 and V is TRBV12-3 or TRBV12-4, with D perhaps TRBD1 (5 bases). V lost 6 bases, J lost 2 bases, and 10 bases lay in between. The CDR3 loop spans 13 amino acids. CDR3 DNA sequence: TGTGCCAGCAGCGAACAGGTAAACACTGAAGCTTTCTTT. Its translation: CASSEQVNTEAFF.

This clonotype was seen at least ten times. The chain employs TRBV5-1 and TRBJ2-1; possibly TRBD2 for D (6 bases). The CDR3 has 16 residues. Germline-derived CDR1 and CDR2 are SGHRS and YFSETQ. V gave up 3 bases and J gave up 3 bases, with 16 bases separating them. CDR3 amino acids: CASSSGGTQNYNEQFF. In DNA, the CDR3 is TGCGCCAGCAGCTCTGGGGGGACCCAGAACTACAATGAGCAGTTCTTC.

The gene calls are TRBV6-6 and TRBJ2-4; perhaps TRBD1 as D (5 bases). The end of the DNA fits TRBJ2-7 better, so the J call may be wrong. CDR1 MNHNY and CDR2 SVGAGI come from the germline V gene (reference sequence). The CDR3 sequence is 13 residues long. The CDR3 here is CASSDQGSYEQYF. The CDR3 DNA follows: TGTGCCAGCAGTGACCAGGGATCCTACGAGCAGTACTTC.

The chain links TRBV12-3 or TRBV12-4 to TRBJ2-2; TRBD2 matches 7 bases. Trimming removed 3 bases from V and 1 base from J; junction bases left unmatched: 2. The CDR3 sequence is 15 residues long. CDR3 DNA: TGTGCCAGCAGTTTCTCGGGGGGGAACACCGGGGAGCTGTTTTTT. It codes for CASSFSGGNTGELFF.

In its sample, this clonotype was seen a few times. The chain uses TRBV3-1 and TRBJ2-4; a weak D match, TRBD2 (5 bases). Germline assignment: CDR1 LGHDT and CDR2 YNNKEL (reference sequence). V shed 3 bases and J shed 3 bases, with 15 bases lying between them. The CDR3 has 16 amino acids. For the CDR3, the DNA is TGTGCCAGCAGCCAGGACGCCCTAGCTTTCAAAAACATTCAGTACTTC. Translating it yields CASSQDALAFKNIQYF.

The genes are TRBV6-5 and TRBJ1-2, with D perhaps TRBD1 (5 bases). The germline V gene encodes CDR1 MNHEY and CDR2 SVGAGI. The CDR3 loop spans 16 amino acids. V was trimmed by 4 bases and J by 8 bases, leaving 23 bases between them. CDR3 in amino acids: CASSSGPRIRTAGYTF. In DNA form, the CDR3 reads TGTGCCAGCAGTTCGGGACCGAGGATCCGCACAGCGGGCTACACCTTC.

The genes are TRBV14 and TRBJ2-3; the D is unclear. The ends were cut back, 3 bases at V and 2 bases at J, with 15 bases in the middle. The CDR3 sequence is 16 residues long. Germline assignment: CDR1 SGHDN and CDR2 FVKESK. The CDR3 here is CASSQEPSPVTDTQYF. The CDR3 DNA reads TGTGCCAGCAGCCAGGAACCCAGCCCTGTCACAGATACGCAGTATTTT.

Only a few counts were recorded for this clonotype. The V call is TRBV5-6, the J call TRBJ2-5, with no clear D. Germline CDR1 SGHDT, CDR2 YYEEEE. The CDR3 spans 13 residues. V was shortened by 2 bases and J by 3 bases, with 8 bases between the two germline ends. The CDR3 nucleotides are TGTGCCAGCAGCTTCGAGCCTAAAGAGACCCAGTACTTC. Protein: CASSFEPKETQYF.

The chain links TRBV6-5 to TRBJ2-1, with 8 bases aligning to TRBD2. Germline lookup yields CDR1 MNHEY and CDR2 SVGAGI. V lost 5 bases and J lost 6; bases outside the gene matches: 9. The CDR3 has 15 amino acids. The CDR3: CASSPTGGPLNEQFF. CDR3 nucleotides: TGTGCCAGCAGTCCCACGGGGGGGCCTCTCAATGAGCAGTTCTTC.

The chain uses TRBV12-3 or TRBV12-4 and TRBJ1-6; TRBD1 agrees at 9 bases. CDR3 length: 15 amino acids. With 5 bases clipped from V and 9 bases from J, the junction kept 8 bases outside the gene matches. This chain's CDR3 is CASSPRDRDGSPLHF. CDR3 nucleotides: TGTGCCAGCAGTCCCCGGGACAGGGATGGTTCACCCCTCCACTTT.

This clonotype was recorded a few times. This chain uses TRBV30 with TRBJ2-1; D possibly corresponds to TRBD2 (7 bases). The ends were cut back, 0 bases at V and 6 bases at J, with 9 bases in the middle. Germline-derived CDR1 and CDR2 are GTSNPN and SVGIG (reference sequence). This CDR3 is built from 13 residues. CDR3 in DNA: TGTGCCTGGAGTGTGGGAGGGGGCAATGAGCAGTTCTTC. This translates into CAWSVGGGNEQFF.

In its sample, this clonotype was seen many times. This chain links TRBV6-2 or TRBV6-3 with TRBJ2-3; D remains ambiguous. Trimming removed 7 bases from V and 5 bases from J, with 13 bases in between. The CDR3 is made up of 13 amino acids. Germline loops: CDR1 MNHEY, CDR2 SVGEGT. The CDR3 sequence is CASTPSIVDTQYF. Written as DNA, the CDR3 is TGTGCCAGCACCCCTTCGATAGTAGATACGCAGTATTTT.